This T cell receptor (beta chain) was obtained from a study of graft-versus-host responses after intestinal transplantation. Whole-study context: Recipients uniformly received anti-thymocyte globulin induction, followed by tacrolimus and steroids for around 3 years.

Study-wide results and limits: Graft-donor T cell macrochimerism coincided with high graft-versus-host to host-versus-graft clonal ratios in allografts. Maximum circulating GvH clone levels tracked with early post-transplant HvG decreases. Detection of GvH clones occurred in recipient marrow, and some had their first appearance in ileum or blood.

CDR3 length equals 15 residues. The junction had 10 bases not matched to a gene; V was cut back by 4 bases and J by 4 bases. From germline, CDR1 is SGHRS and CDR2 YFSETQ. Only in-frame clones appear in the TCRdb table, and some are missing; sequencing was by immunoSEQ multiplex PCR. The data hold 130,000 or so clones, with 85% to 95% observed a single time. This clone is a singleton in its sample. Its antigen is unidentified. V usage is TRBV5-1 and J usage is TRBJ1-1; 7 bases fit TRBD1. Sequencing was performed on unstimulated CD4+ T cells sorted from spleen or lymph node cells, taken before intestinal transplant. The sequence was obtained from a human donor who received an intestinal transplant. Here the CDR3 DNA reads TGCGCCAGCAGCCGAGAAACAGGGGCGCGCACTGAAGCTTTCTTT. Encoded protein: CASSRETGARTEAFF.